The TCR beta chain described here comes from a study of cytomegalovirus exposure and HLA in healthy donors. Points from the study as a whole: The authors assumed roughly uniform sequencing depth across donors for presence/absence analyses. The study labeled about 160 TCR beta chains cytomegalovirus-associated. Researchers left out some V segments, among them TRBV6-2 and TRBV6-3, as indistinguishable.

PCR was performed using 60 Vbeta and 13 Jbeta primers. The assay was immunoSEQ multiplex PCR, and TCRdb's table has in-frame clones only and misses some. Of about 130,000 clones listed, 80% to 85% are singletons. Concerning this clone: The antigen is undetermined.

This CDR3 region has 14 residues. The germline V and J ends were trimmed by 2 bases and 1 base, with 8 bases remaining between them. Germline CDR1 is SGHTA and CDR2 is FQGNSA. The rearrangement joins TRBV7-2 to TRBJ1-1; no clear D. The source is a man younger than 30 in good health and CMV-seronegative. The sequenced sample was PBMCs. CDR3 sequence: CASSLSNGNTEAFF. DNA for the CDR3: TGTGCCAGCAGCTTATCGAACGGGAACACTGAAGCTTTCTTT.